This entry concerns a single T cell receptor (beta chain). The antigen remains undetermined. This sample is part of a study of cytomegalovirus exposure and HLA in healthy donors. General observations from the study: Cytomegalovirus-associated TCR beta chains were listed, numbering 150 to 200.

The CDR3 sequence is 14 residues long. Germline CDR1 and CDR2: SGHAT and FQNNGV. V shed 7 bases and J 3 bases; nucleotides not matched to a gene: 6. Donors showed nominal health when sampled, although they likely had unrecorded immune exposures. The PCR contained 60 Vbeta and 13 Jbeta primers. Original data processing: As a later analysis found, there were 70 million to 80 million unique TCR beta chains, of which roughly 11 million were shared. Assay used: immunoSEQ multiplex PCR; TCRdb lists only in-frame clones, some missing. The V and J calls and clone size come from that table; D and trimming were worked out from the DNA. Of about 83,000 clones in the sample, around 81% were seen once.

This sequence originates from a woman aged 25 to 39 in good health and CMV-seronegative. Sequenced: PBMCs. The J gene is TRBJ1-3, the V gene TRBV11-2; the match to TRBD1 covers 7 bases. CDR3 residues: CASTEGAVGNTIYF. The CDR3 DNA sequence: TGTGCCAGCACAGAGGGGGCTGTTGGAAACACCATATATTTT.